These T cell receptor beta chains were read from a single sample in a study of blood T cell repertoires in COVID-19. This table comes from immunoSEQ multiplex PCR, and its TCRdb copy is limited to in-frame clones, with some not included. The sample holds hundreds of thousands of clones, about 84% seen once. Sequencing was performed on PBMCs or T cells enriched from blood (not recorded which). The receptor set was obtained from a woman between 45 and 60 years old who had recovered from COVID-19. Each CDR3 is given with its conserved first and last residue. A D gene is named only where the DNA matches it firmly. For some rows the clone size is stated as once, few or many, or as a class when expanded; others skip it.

TGTGCCAGCAGCCCCAGGGGGGCTAGGGGAGAGCAGTACTTC,CASSPRGARGEQYF,14,.,TRBV3-1/TRBV3-2,.,TRBJ2-7
TGTGCCAGTAGTTCACAACAGGCGTCCATCAATCAGCCCCAGCATTTT,CASSSQQASINQPQHF,16,.,TRBV19,.,TRBJ1-5
TGTGCCAGCAACTGGGGAAACACCATATATTTT,CASNWGNTIYF,11,once,TRBV13,.,TRBJ1-3
TGTGCCAGCTCACCCTCCGGACTGGTAGAGCCCCAGCATTTT,CASSPSGLVEPQHF,14,.,TRBV18,.,TRBJ1-5
TGTGCCAGCAGCTTGGTTGGGACTAAAGAGACCCAGTACTTC,CASSLVGTKETQYF,14,.,TRBV5-4,TRBD2,TRBJ2-5
TGTGCCAGCTCACTGAGAAGACAGCACAATCAGCCCCAGCATTTT,CASSLRRQHNQPQHF,15,once,TRBV18,.,TRBJ1-5
TGTGCCAGCAGTTACGACAGAGCTCGGCTGTTTTTT,CASSYDRARLFF,12,.,TRBV6-2/TRBV6-3,.,TRBJ1-4
TGTGCCAGCAGCTTGGTAGCGGGAGGGCTGGGAGAGCAGTACTTC,CASSLVAGGLGEQYF,15,.,TRBV7-3,TRBD2,TRBJ2-7
TGTGCCAGCAGTCTGGGGACAGCCCACTATGGCTACACCTTC,CASSLGTAHYGYTF,14,.,TRBV28,TRBD1,TRBJ1-2
TGTGCCAGCAGCTCAACAGGGGGCCGGGAGACCCAGTACTTC,CASSSTGGRETQYF,14,.,TRBV7-2,TRBD1,TRBJ2-5
TGTGCCAGCAGTCTCGAGGGGACTAGGGGCGGGGAGCTGTTTTTT,CASSLEGTRGGELFF,15,.,TRBV7-9,TRBD2,TRBJ2-2
TGTGCCAGCAGTTTACCGCAAGAGACCCAGTACTTC,CASSLPQETQYF,12,.,TRBV27,.,TRBJ2-5
TGTGCCAGTAGTACCCTCGACTCTGCCTACGAGCAGTACTTC,CASSTLDSAYEQYF,14,.,TRBV19,.,TRBJ2-7
TGCGCCAGCAGCCACCTATGGGACAGGGTGACCTCTGGGGCCAACGTCCTGACTTTC,CASSHLWDRVTSGANVLTF,19,.,TRBV4-3,TRBD1,TRBJ2-6
TGTGCCAGCAGTTTTAACTTCTATGGCTACACCTTC,CASSFNFYGYTF,12,.,TRBV28,.,TRBJ1-2
TGTGCCAGCAGCGTAGCACCCACGGGACAAGGGGAGCAGTACTTC,CASSVAPTGQGEQYF,15,.,TRBV9,.,TRBJ2-7
TGTGCCAGCAGTACCGTCGGGTCTGAAGCTTTCTTT,CASSTVGSEAFF,12,once,TRBV2,.,TRBJ1-1
TGTGCCACAGGGGGTTGGGGGCAGGAGACCCAGTACTTC,CATGGWGQETQYF,13,.,TRBV6-5,TRBD1,TRBJ2-5
TGTGCCAGCAGCTTGGACGGGAATGCACCCCTCCACTTT,CASSLDGNAPLHF,13,.,TRBV5-4,.,TRBJ1-6
TGTGCCAGTAGCTGGGGGCAGGTTGCAACTAATGAAAAACTGTTTTTT,CASSWGQVATNEKLFF,16,.,TRBV19,.,TRBJ1-4
TGCAGCGTGGCCGCTTGGAACACTGAAGCTTTCTTT,CSVAAWNTEAFF,12,.,TRBV29-1,.,TRBJ1-1
TGTGCCAGCAGCTTACTTTCCGGAAACACCATATATTTT,CASSLLSGNTIYF,13,.,TRBV11-2,.,TRBJ1-3
TGTGCCAGCAGGAGGCATTATCCAGGGGCTGAAGCTTTCTTT,CASRRHYPGAEAFF,14,few,TRBV28,.,TRBJ1-1
TGTGCCAGCAGCTTAGGCGGGACAGATGGGACTGAAGCTTTCTTT,CASSLGGTDGTEAFF,15,.,TRBV7-2,TRBD1,TRBJ1-1
TGTGCCAGCAGTTATACGGGGAGCACTGAAGCTTTCTTT,CASSYTGSTEAFF,13,.,TRBV6-5,.,TRBJ1-1
TGTGCCAGCAGTACTTGGTCAGGTGAGCAGTTCTTC,CASSTWSGEQFF,12,once,TRBV28,.,TRBJ2-1
TGTGCCAGCAGTTTATGGGGGGGAAATCAGCCCCAGCATTTT,CASSLWGGNQPQHF,14,.,TRBV28,.,TRBJ1-5
TGCGCCAGTAAACTAGCGGTGAACAATGAGCAGTTCTTC,CASKLAVNNEQFF,13,.,TRBV5-1,TRBD2,TRBJ2-1
TGTGCCAGCAGCCAGCTGGGGGGGACCCAGTACTTC,CASSQLGGTQYF,12,.,TRBV6-5,.,TRBJ2-5
TGTGCCGGAAGGGGGCCCTCCCCCTCACCCCTCCACTTT,CAGRGPSPSPLHF,13,few,TRBV28,TRBD1,TRBJ1-6
TGCGCCAGCAGCTTGCAGGGCAGCTCCTACAATGAGCAGTTCTTC,CASSLQGSSYNEQFF,15,once,TRBV5-1,.,TRBJ2-1
TGTGCCAGCAGCTATCCGGGACAGACCTACGAGCAGTACTTC,CASSYPGQTYEQYF,14,.,TRBV7-9,TRBD1,TRBJ2-7
TGTGCCAGCAGGGGTTACAGCGAAGCTTTCTTT,CASRGYSEAFF,11,.,TRBV6-5,.,TRBJ1-1
TGTGCCAGCAGCGGCCGGGGTGCTCTGGGGGAGCTGTTTTTT,CASSGRGALGELFF,14,.,TRBV9,.,TRBJ2-2
TGCGCCAGCAGCCAATCCATTAAGGGGGACACTGAAGCTTTCTTT,CASSQSIKGDTEAFF,15,.,TRBV4-3,.,TRBJ1-1
TGTGCCAGTAGATCTTTCGGGGTTGACAATGAGCAGTTCTTC,CASRSFGVDNEQFF,14,.,TRBV19,.,TRBJ2-1
TGTGCCAGCAGCTTGTTGGCCGCCTCCTATAATTCACCCCTCCACTTT,CASSLLAASYNSPLHF,16,.,TRBV5-6,.,TRBJ1-6
TGTGCCAGCAGCCAGACTAGCGGTCCCTACGAGCAGTACTTC,CASSQTSGPYEQYF,14,.,TRBV6-5,TRBD2,TRBJ2-7
TGTGCCACCAGCCTTTTAATCGACAATGAGCAGTTCTTC,CATSLLIDNEQFF,13,.,TRBV15,.,TRBJ2-1
TGTGCCAGCTCACGACAGGGGCTCGGTATGGACACTGAAGCTTTCTTT,CASSRQGLGMDTEAFF,16,.,TRBV18,TRBD1,TRBJ1-1
TGTGCCAGCTCACCGGGACAGGCTCATCTTCTTGGCTACACCTTC,CASSPGQAHLLGYTF,15,.,TRBV18,TRBD1,TRBJ1-2
TGCGCCAGCAAAGACAGGGGAGGGTCTTATGAAGCTTTCTTT,CASKDRGGSYEAFF,14,.,TRBV10-2,TRBD1,TRBJ1-1
TGTGCCAGCAGTCTACCAGGGGATACCGGGGAGCTGTTTTTT,CASSLPGDTGELFF,14,.,TRBV28,.,TRBJ2-2
TGTGCCAGCACTCCAGACTCCACTCCGCGTCAGTACTTC,CASTPDSTPRQYF,13,.,TRBV2,.,TRBJ2-7
TGTGCCAGTAGTATACAGGCCCTAGCCAAAAACATTCAGTACTTC,CASSIQALAKNIQYF,15,.,TRBV19,.,TRBJ2-4
TGTGCCAGCAGCTTTATGCAGGGGAGAAACACCATATATTTT,CASSFMQGRNTIYF,14,.,TRBV11-3,.,TRBJ1-3
TGCGCCAGCAGCCAAGATCAGGGGGGAACCTACGAGCAGTACTTC,CASSQDQGGTYEQYF,15,.,TRBV4-1,.,TRBJ2-7
TGTGCCAGCAGCCCACAGGGTTTGAGCAATCAGCCCCAGCATTTT,CASSPQGLSNQPQHF,15,.,TRBV7-2,.,TRBJ1-5
TGTGCCAGCAGCGGGAGCAGGGTGAGCTATGGCTACACCTTC,CASSGSRVSYGYTF,14,.,TRBV9,.,TRBJ1-2